The 14 T cell receptor beta chains given below trace back to one sample, sequenced in a study of cytomegalovirus exposure and HLA in healthy donors (dated by TCRdb to the late 2010s). Library method: the immunoSEQ multiplex PCR assay. For the multiplex PCR, a mixture combining 60 forward primers for TCR Vbeta segments and 13 reverse primers for TCR Jbeta segments was used. TCRdb took over this immuneACCESS table, retaining in-frame rearrangements with V and J assigned. Such tables are incomplete; in checked studies, under half of the missing clones stem from an unresolved V gene, and the remainder is unexplained. The table for this sample lists 110,000 or so clones; under 80% of them were counted only once. The ten largest clones capture 11% of the sample. The sample consisted of PBMCs. Receptor source: a woman in her 50s in good health and CMV-seropositive.

CDR3 region: CASSLGEGREGLETQYF. In DNA form, the CDR3 reads TGTGCCAGCAGCTTAGGGGAGGGGCGGGAAGGATTAGAGACCCAGTACTTC. The rearrangement joins TRBV7-2 to TRBJ2-5; 7 bases fit TRBD2. The CDR3 consists of 17 residues. Losses at the gene ends were 1 base for V and 4 bases for J; bases not matched to a gene: 12. The germline CDR1 and CDR2 sequences are SGHTA and FQGNSA.

The chain is built from TRBV19 and TRBJ2-1; a possible D gene is TRBD1 (6 bases). The CDR3 runs 13 residues. The V end lost 4 bases, the J end lost 9 bases, and 13 bases lay between the germline ends. Looked up from germline, CDR1 is LNHDA and CDR2 is SQIVND (reference sequence). The CDR3 is CASSKQGRSEQFF. The CDR3 DNA reads TGTGCCAGTAGTAAACAGGGAAGGAGTGAGCAGTTCTTC.

This chain joins TRBV5-4 and TRBJ2-7; the D is unclear. The germline V gene has CDR1 SGHNT and CDR2 YYREEE (reference sequence). V lost 4 bases, J lost 1 base, and 9 bases lay in between. This CDR3 spans 13 amino acids. DNA for the CDR3: TGTGCCAGCAGCCGGCAGGATTCCTACGAGCAGTACTTC. Translated, it gives CASSRQDSYEQYF. The entire variable domain, with the rest obtained from reference TRBV5-4 and TRBJ2-7, is as follows: ETGVTQSPTHLIKTRGQQVTLRCSSQSGHNTVSWYQQALGQGPQFIFQYYREEENGRGNFPPRFSGLQFPNYSSELNVNALELDDSALYLCASSRQDSYEQYFGPGTRLTVT.

V gene TRBV5-8 combines with J gene TRBJ1-2; 7 bases map to TRBD1. The CDR3 covers 14 residues. Trimming cost V 4 bases and J 8 bases; bases outside gene matches: 11. CDR1 and CDR2 (germline): SGHTS, YDEGEE. The CDR3 DNA follows: TGTGCCAGCAGCCTTGCCCCAGGGGGATGGGGCTACACCTTC. Protein sequence: CASSLAPGGWGYTF.

This clone was detected only a few times. The V call is TRBV14, the J call TRBJ1-3; 7 positions agree with TRBD1. Trimming cost V 4 bases and J 0 bases; bases outside gene matches: 6. The germline gives CDR1 SGHDN, CDR2 FVKESK. The CDR3 extends over 16 amino acids. CDR3 in amino acids: CASSLGTVHSGNTIYF. The CDR3 DNA is TGTGCCAGCAGCCTTGGGACAGTACACTCTGGAAACACCATATATTTT.

The gene calls are TRBV29-1 and TRBJ2-3; maybe TRBD2 (6 bases). This CDR3 spans 14 amino acids. V lost 6 bases, J lost 0 bases, and 13 bases lay in between. Germline V gene data show CDR1 as SQVTM and CDR2 as ANQGSEA. The CDR3 DNA sequence: TGCAGCGTCAAGGAGGGGCGGAGCACAGATACGCAGTATTTT. It translates to CSVKEGRSTDTQYF.

This chain uses TRBV6-1 with TRBJ2-1, with 9 bases fitting TRBD2. The J segment lost 7 bases and the V segment lost 1 base, leaving 17 bases of the junction unmatched. Germline values: CDR1 MNHNS, CDR2 SASEGT. The CDR3 runs 19 residues. The CDR3 coding sequence is TGTGCCAGCAGTGAAGGGGTAGCGGGAGCCATTACGTTTAGGAATGAGCAGTTCTTC. Translating gives CASSEGVAGAITFRNEQFF.

V and J are TRBV5-1 and TRBJ2-3; TRBD1 matches 9 bases. The CDR3 sequence is 17 residues long. CDR1 SGHRS and CDR2 YFSETQ come from the germline V gene. The V segment lost 0 bases and the J segment 2 bases; nucleotides outside the gene matches: 7. The CDR3 spells CASSLADGTGYTDTQYF. CDR3 in DNA: TGCGCCAGCAGCTTGGCCGACGGGACAGGGTACACAGATACGCAGTATTTT.

The CDR3 sequence: CASSFGGFTTNEKLFF. CDR3 in DNA: TGTGCCAGCAGCTTCGGCGGGTTTACAACTAATGAAAAACTGTTTTTT. This chain links TRBV7-6 with TRBJ1-4; D remains unclear. V lost 3 bases, J lost 0 bases, and 11 bases lay in between. This CDR3 spans 16 amino acids. Per the germline V gene, CDR1 is SGHVS and CDR2 is FNYEAQ.

The chain uses TRBV7-6 and TRBJ1-1, with D possibly matching TRBD1 (6 bases). Germline V gene sequence: CDR1 SGHVS, CDR2 FNYEAQ. Trimming stripped 5 bases from V and 8 bases from J, with 12 bases between. The length of the CDR3 is 12 residues. CDR3 loop: CASSPRTGEAFF. Here the CDR3 DNA reads TGTGCCAGCAGCCCCCGAACAGGGGAAGCTTTCTTT. The full variable domain, in which reference TRBV7-6 and TRBJ1-1 provide the parts outside the CDR3, is GAGVSQSPRYKVTKRGQDVALRCDPISGHVSLYWYRQALGQGPEFLTYFNYEAQQDKSGLPNDRFSAERPEGSISTLTIQRTEQRDSAMYRCASSPRTGEAFFGQGTRLTVV.

This clone was counted between two and nine times. J is TRBJ2-2 and V is TRBV6-4, with TRBD1 identical over 10 bases. Germline loops: CDR1 MRHNA, CDR2 SNTAGT. V gave up 4 bases and J gave up 7 bases; unmatched junction bases: 18. The CDR3 is 19 residues long. The CDR3 spells CASSASGTGVSGAGGELFF. CDR3 nucleotide sequence: TGTGCCAGCAGTGCCTCCGGGACAGGGGTTTCCGGTGCCGGCGGGGAGCTGTTTTTT.

V is TRBV19 and J is TRBJ1-5; D uncertain. This CDR3 is 13 amino acids long. Germline V gene sequence: CDR1 LNHDA, CDR2 SQIVND (reference sequence). Trimming stripped 4 bases from V and 2 bases from J, with 6 bases between. CDR3 bases: TGTGCCAGTAGTAGCGCGGGCAATCAGCCCCAGCATTTT. Its protein is CASSSAGNQPQHF.

Written as DNA, the CDR3 is TGTGCCAGCAGCTTACTCTACGGGACAGGAGCTTTCTTT. Residues: CASSLLYGTGAFF. The chain carries TRBV11-1 and TRBJ1-1; 8 positions agree with TRBD1. The germline V gene has CDR1 SGHAT and CDR2 FQDESV (reference sequence). J was trimmed by 10 bases and V by 2 bases; bases with no gene match: 6. CDR3 length equals 13 residues.

The chain joins TRBV7-2 to TRBJ2-1; 11 bases match TRBD2. V was pared by 4 bases and J by 4 bases, with 12 bases of the junction left unmatched. This CDR3 contains 18 residues. The germline V gene encodes CDR1 SGHTA and CDR2 FQGNSA. The CDR3 DNA follows: TGTGCCAGCAGCTCGCCGAGACTAGCGGGGCAGAGTTACAATGAGCAGTTCTTC. Amino acids: CASSSPRLAGQSYNEQFF.